The clone carrying this T cell receptor beta chain has a count of ten or more. Its antigen is not identified. The entry originates in a study of T cells in Graves' hyperthyroidism and ophthalmopathy. Whole-study results and caveats: The blood repertoire included most of the expanded thyroid clonotypes above 0.001. The model's output predicted ophthalmopathy at a median of roughly seven months prior to onset.

V shed 0 bases, J shed 9 bases, and the junction held 7 bases outside the gene matches. CDR1 and CDR2 from the germline V gene are DFQATT and SNEGSKA (reference sequence). The CDR3 runs to 15 residues. Researchers barred patients who had uncontrolled infection, other autoimmune disease, pregnancy or lactation. Amplified TCR beta CDR3 regions came from RNA transcripts. During a first-round RT-PCR of the TCR CDR3, the HTBI primer set was used. TCRdb used MiXCR to reprocess the multiplex PCR reads, holding one entry per CDR3 protein. The table lists around 240,000 distinct CDR3 sequences, more than 14% of them singletons.

V usage is TRBV20-1 and J usage is TRBJ1-6, with 8 bases lining up with TRBD1. The sequencing sample was made of blood. This clonotype originated in a woman between 40 and 55 years old with Graves' hyperthyroidism that later progressed to Graves' ophthalmopathy. CDR3 in amino acids: CSARDKATGASPLHF. CDR3 nucleotides: TGCAGTGCTAGAGATAAAGCGACAGGGGCTTCACCCCTCCACTTT.